This is a list of T cell receptor beta chains from one sample in a study of shared clonotypes between healthy human individuals. Libraries were prepared by immunoSEQ multiplex PCR; TCRdb keeps only in-frame clonotypes and omits some of them. Among about 580,000 clones, roughly 98% were seen once, and the ten largest hold approximately 0.33%. The source material was naive CD8+ T cells sorted from blood. The receptors derive from a man aged 30-40 years in good health. The conserved cysteine and the conserved F or W are not part of the CDR3 here.

v_gene	CDR3aa
TRBV6-4	ASSADSSYNEQF
TRBV5-1	ASSLRTGSSWEQF
TRBV7-9	ASSSRETQY
TRBV28	ASSFGTGIDYGYT
TRBV27	ASSFTPTSAQY
TRBV15	ATSGPPTDTQY
TRBV2	ASSEWGAPNQPQH
TRBV27	ASSLDSSYNEQF
TRBV2	ASSEFFGDGETQY
TRBV10-2	ASRSGTGDTGELF
TRBV6-5	ASSYDGDTQY
TRBV7-6	ASSPSLSDSKSNTGELF
TRBV7-8	ASSLAGTRPYEQY
TRBV2	ASSAGTGVLYEQY
TRBV7-9	ASRSRQGTSYEQY
TRBV7-9	ASSGSGPHTGELF
TRBV2	ASSTGLAGVIYNEQF
TRBV7-9	ASSPLRGPKDEKLF
TRBV13	ASSPSGTTRGEQY
TRBV13	ASSRVWGAGDEQF
TRBV11-2	ASSLGSGPINEQF
TRBV6-5	ASSYSNEQF
TRBV29-1	SVSGQDNTEAF
TRBV4-3	ASSQGLNYEQY
TRBV6-5	ASSYGQGGEQY
TRBV19	ASSIPGTGDEKLF
TRBV27	AAGGRGLYEQY
TRBV30	AWSLANEQF
TRBV7-9	ASSHPSSYEQY
TRBV7-9	ASSPTTGRGDEQF
TRBV9	ASSVQQTSYEQY
TRBV7-6	ASSLGDGYEQY
TRBV19	ASSAGTSGTDTQY
TRBV4-1	ASSRLGAGNTIY
TRBV27	ASSSGSVNEQF
TRBV4-1	ASSQASSGSYEQY
TRBV7-6	ASSLSSGPAETQY
TRBV7-9	ASSPTGVGTDTQY
TRBV21-1	ASSTPQGATGELF
TRBV5-6	ASSLNMNNEQF
TRBV28	ASRGIGIYEQY
TRBV14	ASSQAEGGDSYRFSYNEQF
TRBV7-9	ASSQTGTGVNEQF
TRBV27	ASSPALDGSSYEQY
TRBV7-9	ASSLGELF
TRBV5-5	ASKEGRINEQY
TRBV4-1	ASSLHLSSGELF
TRBV2	ASRGKNTIY
TRBV29-1	SAAGTDDTGELF
TRBV5-4	ASSSTGDTQY
TRBV27	ASSTSGVTYEQY
TRBV7-9	ASSLGAGAAYEQY
TRBV7-9	ASSLVGFPGQY
TRBV5-5	ASSPGQVANEQF
TRBV20-1	SARLGYEQY
TRBV9	ASSVKSRPGTSGRDTQY